This entry features one TCR beta chain sequence. The antigen is unknown. The data were taken from a study of post-analysis software for immune sequencing data. General study points: Several TRBV segments (TRBV5-6, TRBV5-1 and TRBV20-1 among them) occurred more frequently in patients than in controls. Significantly lower normalized Chao1 diversity was seen in multiple sclerosis patients than in controls.

CDR3 size: 20 residues. Per the germline V gene, CDR1 is MNHEY and CDR2 is SVGAGI. V gave up 0 bases and J gave up 0 bases, with 21 bases separating them. The TCR beta cDNA libraries carried unique molecular identifiers. A single record per CDR3 protein comes from TCRdb applying MiXCR to the PCR reads. Counted here are 750,000 to 950,000 distinct CDR3 sequences, roughly half occurring once; the ten biggest clones make up 4.6%. The clonotype comes from a girl aged 10-17 years with multiple sclerosis. Sequenced material: blood. This chain joins TRBV6-5 and TRBJ2-1; tentatively, D is TRBD2 (6 bases). CDR3 sequence reads: CASSYSAPWASDSSYNEQFF. CDR3 in DNA: TGTGCCAGCAGTTACTCTGCCCCTTGGGCTAGCGATAGCTCCTACAATGAGCAGTTCTTC.